One sample yielded the 27 T cell receptor beta chains listed below, sequenced in a study of sequential checkpoint blockade in melanoma. Sequenced by immunoSEQ multiplex PCR; TCRdb stores in-frame clones only, minus some. The table includes 27,000 or so clones, about 77% detected once. Documented treatment: randomized to nivolumab then ipilimumab (arm A) or the reverse (arm B). Here the sequenced sample was CD8+ T cells sorted from blood (inferred from file names), taken from a patient given nivolumab and ipilimumab in sequence. These receptors were taken from a human donor with melanoma.

This chain connects TRBV9 to TRBJ2-2; no clear D. The CDR3 runs 14 residues. V was shortened by 0 bases and J by 1 base, with 4 bases between the two germline ends. The V gene's germline CDR1 is SGDLS and CDR2 YYNGEE. The CDR3: CASSVVVNTGELFF. Written as DNA, the CDR3 is TGTGCCAGCAGCGTAGTCGTGAACACCGGGGAGCTGTTTTTT.

V is TRBV7-8 and J is TRBJ2-3, with 9 nucleotides matching TRBD2. The CDR3 covers 19 residues. The V and J ends lost 0 bases and 2 bases, in that order; junction bases with no gene match: 12. The germline V gene has CDR1 SGHVS and CDR2 FQNEAQ. The CDR3, as DNA: TGTGCCAGCAGCTTAGCCGGAGGTTTAGCGGGAGAGAACACAGATACGCAGTATTTT. This codes for CASSLAGGLAGENTDTQYF.

The sample holds a few counts of this clone. This chain connects TRBV5-6 to TRBJ1-1; a possible D gene is TRBD1 (5 bases). The CDR3 sequence is 12 residues long. The germline CDR1 and CDR2 sequences are SGHDT and YYEEEE. V dropped 0 bases and J dropped 8 bases, with 8 bases sitting between them. The CDR3 nucleotides read TGTGCCAGCAGCTTGGCATCAGGGGAAGCTTTCTTT. Translating it yields CASSLASGEAFF.

The V call is TRBV27, the J call TRBJ2-7; a possible D gene is TRBD1 (5 bases). Trimming left V 6 bases short and J 2 bases short, with 8 bases between. CDR1 and CDR2 from the germline V gene are MNHEY and SMNVEV (reference sequence). CDR3 length: 12 amino acids. The DNA of the CDR3 is TGTGCCAGCAGCCTAGGGGCCTACGAGCAGTACTTC. This codes for CASSLGAYEQYF.

This chain uses TRBV15 with TRBJ2-1; TRBD2 aligns across 8 bases. The V segment lost 5 bases and the J segment 4 bases; nucleotides outside the gene matches: 7. Germline CDR1 reads LNHNV; CDR2 reads YYDKDF (reference sequence). There are 15 residues in the CDR3. In nucleotides, the CDR3 is TGTGCCACCAGCGGGGGGCGGGGGGCTTACAATGAGCAGTTCTTC. This encodes CATSGGRGAYNEQFF.

J is TRBJ1-6 and V is TRBV7-9, with TRBD1 as a possible D gene (5 bases). CDR3 size: 18 residues. V was cut by 1 base and J by 6 bases, with 19 bases left in between. Per germline, CDR1 SEHNR and CDR2 FQNEAQ (reference sequence). CDR3 amino acids: CASSLGGADSGGNSPLHF. The CDR3 DNA follows: TGTGCCAGCAGCTTAGGGGGAGCAGACTCCGGGGGTAATTCACCCCTCCACTTT.

The CDR3 DNA reads as TGTGCCAGCAGCTTTTGGACAGGGGTATCGTTCCACGAGCAGTACTTC. This translates into CASSFWTGVSFHEQYF. This chain uses TRBV5-6 with TRBJ2-7, with 9 bases that match TRBD1. V was pared by 2 bases and J by 5 bases, with 11 bases of the junction left unmatched. This CDR3 contains 16 residues. The germline V gene has CDR1 SGHDT and CDR2 YYEEEE.

The chain couples TRBV9 to TRBJ1-1, with a weak D call TRBD1 (5 bases). V gave up 6 bases and J gave up 4 bases, with 16 bases separating them. Per germline, CDR1 SGDLS and CDR2 YYNGEE. This CDR3 is built from 14 residues. Here the CDR3 reads CASNVLRVGTEAFF. The CDR3 DNA reads TGTGCCAGCAACGTCCTCAGGGTAGGCACTGAAGCTTTCTTT.

This clone was recorded once. The chain uses TRBV5-4 and TRBJ1-6; D may be TRBD1 (6 bases). The CDR3 runs to 14 residues. The germline V and J ends were trimmed by 0 bases and 6 bases, with 7 bases remaining between them. Germline assignment: CDR1 SGHNT and CDR2 YYREEE (reference sequence). CDR3 in amino acids: CASSLAGANSPLHF. The CDR3 bases are TGTGCCAGCAGCTTGGCAGGGGCTAATTCACCCCTCCACTTT.

In DNA, the CDR3 is TGTGCCAGCAGATCATTCTATGGCTACACCTTC. Protein: CASRSFYGYTF. The V and J genes are TRBV2 and TRBJ1-2; no clear D gene. CDR3 length equals 11 residues. Deletions cut 6 bases from V and 4 bases from J, with 6 bases between. Looked up from germline, CDR1 is SNHLY and CDR2 is FYNNEI.

The genes are TRBV4-3 and TRBJ2-7, with D uncertain. Trimming pared 0 bases from V and 4 bases from J, leaving 10 bases between. Germline lookup yields CDR1 LGHNA and CDR2 YSLEER. The CDR3 sequence is 14 residues long. In nucleotides, the CDR3 is TGCGCCAGCAGCCAAGATAACAGCCGGTACGAGCAGTACTTC. Protein sequence: CASSQDNSRYEQYF.

V and J are TRBV28 and TRBJ2-7; 8 bases align to TRBD2. V gave up 4 bases and J gave up 5 bases; unmatched junction bases: 7. The CDR3 totals 14 residues. The germline V gene has CDR1 MDHEN and CDR2 SYDVKM. This chain's CDR3 is CASSSRSGIDEQYF. The CDR3 nucleotides read TGTGCCAGCAGTTCACGTAGCGGGATCGACGAGCAGTACTTC.

V gene TRBV5-1 combines with J gene TRBJ1-2, with TRBD1 as a possible D gene (5 bases). The CDR3 has 14 residues. The V gene's germline CDR1 is SGHRS and CDR2 YFSETQ. The V end was cut by 8 bases, the J end by 4 bases, with 18 bases between. In nucleotides, the CDR3 is TGCGCCAGTTCGTCCGCGACCGGGGGCTATGGCTACACCTTC. Amino acids: CASSSATGGYGYTF. The full variable domain, its missing parts supplied by reference TRBV5-1 and TRBJ1-2, is KAGVTQTPRYLIKTRGQQVTLSCSPISGHRSVSWYQQTPGQGLQFLFEYFSETQRNKGNFPGRFSGRQFSNSRSEMNVSTLELGDSALYLCASSSATGGYGYTFGSGTRLTVV.

The chain is built from TRBV7-2 and TRBJ2-3, with 12 positions matching TRBD2. This CDR3 contains 16 residues. The germline CDR1 and CDR2 sequences are SGHTA and FQGNSA. J was trimmed by 4 bases and V by 4 bases; bases with no gene match: 6. The CDR3 sequence is CASSSSLAGGPDTQYF. CDR3 DNA sequence: TGTGCCAGCAGCTCCTCGCTAGCGGGAGGGCCAGATACGCAGTATTTT.

This sequence joins TRBV4-3 and TRBJ2-5; 9 bases are shared with TRBD2. J was trimmed by 1 base and V by 0 bases; bases with no gene match: 9. The CDR3 spans 18 residues. Germline CDR1 is LGHNA and CDR2 is YSLEER. CDR3 sequence reads: CASSQEASGATIQETQYF. The CDR3, as DNA: TGCGCCAGCAGCCAAGAGGCTAGCGGGGCGACTATCCAAGAGACCCAGTACTTC.

The gene calls are TRBV28 and TRBJ2-7; 12 bases map to TRBD2. CDR3 size: 16 residues. Trimming took 4 bases from V and 5 from J; bases not matched to a gene: 9. Germline loops: CDR1 MDHEN, CDR2 SYDVKM. The CDR3 DNA reads TGTGCCAGCAGTTCCCTGGCTAGCGGGAGGGCGGACGAGCAGTACTTC. This sequence encodes CASSSLASGRADEQYF.

The V gene is TRBV28, the J gene TRBJ2-7; 10 nucleotides match TRBD2. The CDR3 sequence is 15 residues long. Germline CDR1 MDHEN, CDR2 SYDVKM. Trimming removed 4 bases from V and 7 bases from J; junction bases left unmatched: 10. CDR3: CASSSVLAGAGEQYF. CDR3 DNA: TGTGCCAGCAGTTCCGTCCTAGCGGGAGCAGGTGAGCAGTACTTC.

The chain carries TRBV2 and TRBJ2-5; 8 nucleotides match TRBD2. CDR1 and CDR2 from the germline V gene are SNHLY and FYNNEI. The J segment lost 1 base and the V segment lost 3 bases, leaving 10 bases of the junction unmatched. This CDR3 comprises 17 residues. CDR3 nucleotide sequence: TGTGCCAGCAGTGATTGGGGAGCGGGGGCTCCCCAAGAGACCCAGTACTTC. Translating gives CASSDWGAGAPQETQYF.

This clone was seen a handful of times. This chain connects TRBV7-3 to TRBJ1-2; 7 bases map to TRBD1. The CDR3 spans 14 residues. The germline V gene encodes CDR1 SGHTA and CDR2 FQGTGA. With 1 base clipped from V and 7 bases from J, the junction kept 6 bases outside the gene matches. For the CDR3, the DNA is TGTGCCAGCAGCTTAAGCCAGGGGGGAGTTGGCTACACCTTC. Its protein is CASSLSQGGVGYTF.

The chain employs TRBV7-9 and TRBJ2-1; perhaps TRBD2 as D (5 bases). The CDR3 spans 12 residues. From germline, CDR1 is SEHNR and CDR2 FQNEAQ (reference sequence). V was trimmed by 4 bases and J by 8 bases, leaving 9 bases between them. CDR3 coding DNA: TGTGCCAGCAGCTGGGCGGGCGATGAGCAGTTCTTC. It specifies CASSWAGDEQFF.

The DNA for the CDR3 is TGTGCCAGCAGCTTAGGAGATCCCTACTATGGCTACACCTTC. It translates to CASSLGDPYYGYTF. The chain is built from TRBV7-9 and TRBJ1-2; D uncertain. From germline, CDR1 is SEHNR and CDR2 FQNEAQ (reference sequence). The CDR3 consists of 14 residues. V gave up 1 base and J gave up 3 bases, with 9 bases separating them.

CDR3 nucleotides: TGTGCCAGCAGTCCACAGGGGGGGAGCTCCTACGAGCAGTACTTC. It specifies CASSPQGGSSYEQYF. V gene TRBV27 combines with J gene TRBJ2-7; a weak D match, TRBD1 (8 bases). Germline CDR1 reads MNHEY; CDR2 reads SMNVEV (reference sequence). CDR3 length: 15 residues. V was pared by 5 bases and J by 0 bases, with 14 bases between.

This clone occurred a few times. This chain links TRBV19 with TRBJ2-7; D gene unclear. Germline assignment: CDR1 LNHDA and CDR2 SQIVND (reference sequence). Trimming removed 3 bases from V and 6 bases from J, with 12 bases in between. The CDR3 has 13 residues. CDR3 in DNA: TGTGCCAGTAGTATTGGTCACAACCGCGAGCAGTACTTC. The encoded protein is CASSIGHNREQYF.

The gene calls are TRBV28 and TRBJ1-5, with 11 bases fitting TRBD1. The junction had 9 bases not matched to a gene; V was cut back by 1 base and J by 7 bases. The CDR3 covers 17 residues. Germline V gene lookup returns CDR1 MDHEN and CDR2 SYDVKM. Written as DNA, the CDR3 is TGTGCCAGCAGTTTATTCGGGACAGGGGGTTTGGGACAGCCCCAGCATTTT. It specifies CASSLFGTGGLGQPQHF.

This clone has a single count. The rearrangement uses TRBV6-4 and TRBJ2-1, with D possibly being TRBD2 (6 bases). CDR1 MRHNA and CDR2 SNTAGT come from the germline V gene. The CDR3 consists of 15 residues. V lost 0 bases and J lost 6, with 12 bases in between. This CDR3 is CASSDSGLHTNEQFF. The DNA for the CDR3 is TGTGCCAGCAGTGACTCGGGACTCCACACCAATGAGCAGTTCTTC.

CDR3 nucleotide sequence: TGTGCCAGCAGTACCTCGGGGGGTAACTATGGCTACACCTTC. Translated, it gives CASSTSGGNYGYTF. The chain combines TRBV27 with TRBJ1-2, with D perhaps TRBD1 (5 bases). Germline V gives CDR1 MNHEY, CDR2 SMNVEV (reference sequence). The CDR3 has 14 residues. The germline V and J ends were trimmed by 5 bases and 1 base, with 11 bases remaining between them.

The CDR3 region is CASAAGGYTEAFF. The CDR3 coding sequence is TGTGCCAGCGCCGCGGGGGGCTACACTGAAGCTTTCTTT. V and J are TRBV7-3 and TRBJ1-1; D might be TRBD1 (6 bases). CDR1 and CDR2 (germline): SGHTA, FQGTGA. V lost 8 bases and J lost 3, with 13 bases in between. This CDR3 comprises 13 residues.